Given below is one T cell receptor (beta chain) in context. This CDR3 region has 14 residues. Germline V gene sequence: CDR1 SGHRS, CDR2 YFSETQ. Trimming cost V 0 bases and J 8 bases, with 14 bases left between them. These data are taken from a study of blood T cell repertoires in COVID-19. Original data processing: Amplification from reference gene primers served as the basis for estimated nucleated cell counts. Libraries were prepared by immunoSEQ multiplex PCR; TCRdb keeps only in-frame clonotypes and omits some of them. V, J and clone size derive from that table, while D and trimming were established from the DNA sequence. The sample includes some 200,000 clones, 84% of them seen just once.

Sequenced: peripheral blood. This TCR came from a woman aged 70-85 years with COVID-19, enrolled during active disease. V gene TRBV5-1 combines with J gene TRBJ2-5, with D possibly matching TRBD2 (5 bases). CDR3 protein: CASSLVEGRRTQYF. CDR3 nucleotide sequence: TGCGCCAGCAGCTTGGTCGAGGGTAGGAGAACCCAGTACTTC.